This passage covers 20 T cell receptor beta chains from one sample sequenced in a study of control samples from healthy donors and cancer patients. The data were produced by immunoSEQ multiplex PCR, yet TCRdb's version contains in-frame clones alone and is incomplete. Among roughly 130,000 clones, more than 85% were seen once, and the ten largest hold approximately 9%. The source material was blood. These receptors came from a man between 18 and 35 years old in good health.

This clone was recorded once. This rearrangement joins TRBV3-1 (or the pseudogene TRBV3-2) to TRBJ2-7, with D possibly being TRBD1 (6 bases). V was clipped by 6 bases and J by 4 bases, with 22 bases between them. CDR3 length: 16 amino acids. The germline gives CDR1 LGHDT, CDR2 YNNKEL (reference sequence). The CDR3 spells CASSHDYQGPIYEQYF. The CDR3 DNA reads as TGTGCCAGCAGTCATGACTACCAGGGGCCGATATACGAGCAGTACTTC.

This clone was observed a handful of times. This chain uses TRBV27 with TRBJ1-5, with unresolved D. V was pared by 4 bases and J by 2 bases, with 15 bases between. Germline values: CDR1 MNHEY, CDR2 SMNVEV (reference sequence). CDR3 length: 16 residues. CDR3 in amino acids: CASSSPPDRRNQPQHF. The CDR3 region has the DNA TGTGCCAGCAGTTCACCCCCGGACCGTCGCAATCAGCCCCAGCATTTT.

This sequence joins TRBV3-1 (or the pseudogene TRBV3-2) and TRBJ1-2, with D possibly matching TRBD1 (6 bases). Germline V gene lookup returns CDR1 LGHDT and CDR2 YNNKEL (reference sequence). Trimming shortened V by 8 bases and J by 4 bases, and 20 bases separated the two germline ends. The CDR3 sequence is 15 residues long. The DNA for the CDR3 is TGTGCCAGCGCGCAGGAGGCAGGGGTGAGCTATGGCTACACCTTC. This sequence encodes CASAQEAGVSYGYTF.

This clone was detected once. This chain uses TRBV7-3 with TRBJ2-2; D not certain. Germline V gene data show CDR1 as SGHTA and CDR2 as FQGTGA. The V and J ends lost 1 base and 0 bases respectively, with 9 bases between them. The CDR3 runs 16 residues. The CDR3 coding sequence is TGTGCCAGCAGCTTAATGGGGAACGCGAACACCGGGGAGCTGTTTTTT. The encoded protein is CASSLMGNANTGELFF.

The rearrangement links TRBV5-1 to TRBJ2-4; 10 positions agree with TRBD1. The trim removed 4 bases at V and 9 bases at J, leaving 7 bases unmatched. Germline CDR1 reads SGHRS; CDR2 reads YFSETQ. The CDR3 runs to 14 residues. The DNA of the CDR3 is TGCGCCAGCAGCGAGGGACAGGGGCGGCGCATTCAGTACTTC. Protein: CASSEGQGRRIQYF. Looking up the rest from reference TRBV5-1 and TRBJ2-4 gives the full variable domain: KAGVTQTPRYLIKTRGQQVTLSCSPISGHRSVSWYQQTPGQGLQFLFEYFSETQRNKGNFPGRFSGRQFSNSRSEMNVSTLELGDSALYLCASSEGQGRRIQYFGAGTRLSVL.

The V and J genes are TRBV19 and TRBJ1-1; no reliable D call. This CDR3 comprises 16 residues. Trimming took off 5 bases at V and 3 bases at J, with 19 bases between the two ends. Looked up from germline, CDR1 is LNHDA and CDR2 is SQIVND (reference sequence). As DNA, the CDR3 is TGTGCCAGTAGTTCCATTTCAAACCTCGGCGACACTGAAGCTTTCTTT. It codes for CASSSISNLGDTEAFF.

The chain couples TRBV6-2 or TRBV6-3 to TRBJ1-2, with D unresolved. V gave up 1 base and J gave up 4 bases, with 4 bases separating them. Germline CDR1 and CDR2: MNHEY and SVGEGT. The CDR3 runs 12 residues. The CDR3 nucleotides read TGTGCCAGCAGTTACTTCCGCTATGGCTACACCTTC. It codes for CASSYFRYGYTF.

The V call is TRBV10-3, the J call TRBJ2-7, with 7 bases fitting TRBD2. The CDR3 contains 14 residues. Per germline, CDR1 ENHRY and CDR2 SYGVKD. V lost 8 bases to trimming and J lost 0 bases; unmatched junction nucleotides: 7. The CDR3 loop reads CAIGTGGNSYEQYF. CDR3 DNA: TGTGCCATCGGGACCGGGGGGAACTCCTACGAGCAGTACTTC.

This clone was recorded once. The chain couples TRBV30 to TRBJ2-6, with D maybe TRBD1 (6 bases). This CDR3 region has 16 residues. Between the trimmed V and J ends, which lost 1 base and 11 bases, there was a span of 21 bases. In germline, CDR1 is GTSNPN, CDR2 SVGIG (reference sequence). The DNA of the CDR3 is TGTGCCTGGAGTGGATACCCCGGGACAATTAGCGACGTCCTGACTTTC. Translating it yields CAWSGYPGTISDVLTF.

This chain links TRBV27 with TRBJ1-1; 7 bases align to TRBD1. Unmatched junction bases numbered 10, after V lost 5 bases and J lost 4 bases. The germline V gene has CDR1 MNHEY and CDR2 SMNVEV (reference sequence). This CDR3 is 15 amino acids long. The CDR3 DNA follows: TGTGCCAGCAGTACCTACAGGGGCAAGGGCACTGAAGCTTTCTTT. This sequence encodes CASSTYRGKGTEAFF.

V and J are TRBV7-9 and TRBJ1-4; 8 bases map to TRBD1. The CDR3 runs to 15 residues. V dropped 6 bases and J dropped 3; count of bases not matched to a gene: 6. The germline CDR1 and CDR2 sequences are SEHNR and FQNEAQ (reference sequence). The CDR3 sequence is CASRTDRGANEKLFF. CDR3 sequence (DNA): TGTGCCAGCAGAACTGACAGGGGCGCTAATGAAAAACTGTTTTTT.

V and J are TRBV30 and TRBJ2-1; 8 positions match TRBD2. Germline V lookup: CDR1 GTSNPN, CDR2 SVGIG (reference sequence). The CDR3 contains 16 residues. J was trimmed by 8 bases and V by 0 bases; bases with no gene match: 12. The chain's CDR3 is CAWSVSPSGGGDEQFF. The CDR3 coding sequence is TGTGCCTGGAGTGTATCGCCCAGCGGGGGCGGGGATGAGCAGTTCTTC. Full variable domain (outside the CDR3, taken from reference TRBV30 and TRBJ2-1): SQTIHQWPATLVQPVGSPLSLECTVEGTSNPNLYWYRQAAGRGLQLLFYSVGIGQISSEVPQNLSASRPQDRQFILSSKKLLLSDSGFYLCAWSVSPSGGGDEQFFGPGTRLTVL.

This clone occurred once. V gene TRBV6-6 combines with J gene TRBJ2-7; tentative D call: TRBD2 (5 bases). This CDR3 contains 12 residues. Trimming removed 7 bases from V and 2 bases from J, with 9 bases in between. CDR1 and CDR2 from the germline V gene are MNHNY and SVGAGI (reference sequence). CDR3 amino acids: CASTRGPYEQYF. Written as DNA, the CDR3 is TGTGCCAGCACTCGCGGGCCCTACGAGCAGTACTTC.

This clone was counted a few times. CDR3 sequence: CASSIGTDMPNSPLHF. The CDR3 DNA reads as TGTGCCAGCAGCATAGGGACCGATATGCCTAATTCACCCCTCCACTTT. The chain combines TRBV11-2 with TRBJ1-6; D is possibly TRBD1 (5 bases). Trimming pared 5 bases from V and 6 bases from J, leaving 17 bases between. Germline assignment: CDR1 SGHAT and CDR2 FQNNGV. The CDR3 is made up of 16 amino acids.

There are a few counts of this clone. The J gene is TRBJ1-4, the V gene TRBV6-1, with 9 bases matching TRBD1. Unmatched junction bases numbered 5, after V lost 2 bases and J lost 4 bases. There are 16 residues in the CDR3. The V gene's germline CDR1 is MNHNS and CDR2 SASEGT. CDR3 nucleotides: TGTGCCAGCAGTGAAAACGGGGGACAGGGTAATGAAAAACTGTTTTTT. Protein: CASSENGGQGNEKLFF.

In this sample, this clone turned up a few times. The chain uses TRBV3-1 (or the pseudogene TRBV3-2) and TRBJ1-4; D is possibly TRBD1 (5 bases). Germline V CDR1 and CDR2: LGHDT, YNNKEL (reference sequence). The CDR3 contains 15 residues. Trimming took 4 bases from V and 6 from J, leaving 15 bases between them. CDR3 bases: TGTGCCAGCAGCCGGCCGACGAGGGGAGATGAAAAACTGTTTTTT. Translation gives CASSRPTRGDEKLFF.

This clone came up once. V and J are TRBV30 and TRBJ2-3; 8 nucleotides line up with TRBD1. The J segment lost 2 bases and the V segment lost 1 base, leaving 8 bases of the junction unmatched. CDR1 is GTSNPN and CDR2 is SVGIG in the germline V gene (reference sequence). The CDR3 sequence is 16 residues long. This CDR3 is CAWSETDRAYTDTQYF. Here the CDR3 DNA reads TGTGCCTGGAGTGAAACGGACAGGGCCTACACAGATACGCAGTATTTT.

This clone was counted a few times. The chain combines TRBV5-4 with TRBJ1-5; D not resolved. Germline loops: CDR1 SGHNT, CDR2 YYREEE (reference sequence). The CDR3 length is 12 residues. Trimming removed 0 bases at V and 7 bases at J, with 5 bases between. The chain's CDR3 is CASSLDSQPQHF. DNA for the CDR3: TGTGCCAGCAGCTTGGATTCCCAGCCCCAGCATTTT.

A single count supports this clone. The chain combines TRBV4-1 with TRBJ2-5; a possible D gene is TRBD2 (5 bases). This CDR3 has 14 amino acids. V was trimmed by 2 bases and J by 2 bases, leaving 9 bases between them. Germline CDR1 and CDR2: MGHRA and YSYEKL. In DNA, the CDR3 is TGCGCCAGCAGCCAATCAGGACTGCAAGAGACCCAGTACTTC. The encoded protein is CASSQSGLQETQYF.

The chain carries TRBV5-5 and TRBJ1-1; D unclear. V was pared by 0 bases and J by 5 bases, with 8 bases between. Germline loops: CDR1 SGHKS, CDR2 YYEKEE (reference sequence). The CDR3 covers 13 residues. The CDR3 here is CASSLALETEAFF. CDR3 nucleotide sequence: TGTGCCAGCAGCTTGGCACTTGAGACTGAAGCTTTCTTT.